The sequence of this T cell receptor (beta chain) was determined in a study of CD8+CD57+ T cells in acquired aplastic anemia. Study background: DNA from sorted CD4+ and CD8+ cells averaged around 3 ug.

TCR beta VDJ and CDR3 were profiled, and genomic DNA was the template. TCRdb independently ran MiXCR on the reads; one entry per CDR3 protein. The top ten hold roughly 15% of the sample, which has about 190,000 distinct CDR3 sequences, 54% seen once. Trimming left V 6 bases short and J 0 bases short, with 12 bases between. Germline-derived CDR1 and CDR2 are DFQATT and SNEGSKA (reference sequence). This CDR3 contains 13 residues. The TCR comes from a human donor in good health, serving as a control. The material sequenced was sorted CD4+, CD8+, or CD8+CD57+ T cells (not recorded which) from PBMCs. The chain is built from TRBV20-1 and TRBJ2-7, with D unresolved. The CDR3 loop is CSAELRSSYEQYF. The CDR3 coding sequence is TGCAGTGCCGAATTAAGGAGCTCCTACGAGCAGTACTTC.